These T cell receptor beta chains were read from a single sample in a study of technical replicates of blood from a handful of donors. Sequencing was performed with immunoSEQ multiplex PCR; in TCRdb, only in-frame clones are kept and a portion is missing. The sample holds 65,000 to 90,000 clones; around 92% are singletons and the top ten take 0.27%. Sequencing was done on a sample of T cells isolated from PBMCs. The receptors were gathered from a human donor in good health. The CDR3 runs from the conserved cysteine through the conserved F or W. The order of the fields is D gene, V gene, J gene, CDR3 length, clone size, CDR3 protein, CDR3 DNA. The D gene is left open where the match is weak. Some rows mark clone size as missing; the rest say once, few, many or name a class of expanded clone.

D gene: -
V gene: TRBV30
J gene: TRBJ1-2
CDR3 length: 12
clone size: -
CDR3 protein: CAWSRGSRGYTF
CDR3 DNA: TGTGCCTGGAGTAGGGGGTCGCGAGGCTACACCTTC

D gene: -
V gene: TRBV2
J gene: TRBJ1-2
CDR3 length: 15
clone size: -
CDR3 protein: CASSESRLANYGYTF
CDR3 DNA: TGTGCCAGCAGTGAATCCAGGTTAGCTAACTATGGCTACACCTTC

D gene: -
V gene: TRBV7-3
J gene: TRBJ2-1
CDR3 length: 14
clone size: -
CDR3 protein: CASSLMGGGDEQFF
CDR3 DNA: TGTGCCAGCAGCTTAATGGGTGGGGGCGATGAGCAGTTCTTC

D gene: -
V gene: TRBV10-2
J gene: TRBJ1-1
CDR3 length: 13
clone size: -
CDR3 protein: CASTKGGSQGAFF
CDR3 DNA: TGCGCCAGCACCAAGGGAGGGTCTCAAGGGGCTTTCTTT

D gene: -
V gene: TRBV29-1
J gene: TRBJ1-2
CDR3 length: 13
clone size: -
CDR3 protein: CSVVIMDSYGYTF
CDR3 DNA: TGCAGCGTCGTTATCATGGACTCTTATGGCTACACCTTC

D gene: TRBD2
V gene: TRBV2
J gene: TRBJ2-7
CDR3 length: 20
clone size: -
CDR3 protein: CASSNTWGKLAGGRLYEQYF
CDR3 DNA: TGTGCCAGCAGCAACACTTGGGGTAAACTAGCGGGAGGGCGATTATACGAGCAGTACTTC

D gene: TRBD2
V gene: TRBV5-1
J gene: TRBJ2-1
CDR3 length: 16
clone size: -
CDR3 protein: CASSQQLAGVGNEQFF
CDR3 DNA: TGCGCCAGCAGCCAGCAACTAGCGGGAGTGGGCAATGAGCAGTTCTTC

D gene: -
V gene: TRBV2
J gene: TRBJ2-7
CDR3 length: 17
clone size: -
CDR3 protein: CAILRVGLRAGSYEQYF
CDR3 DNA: TGTGCCATCCTGAGGGTCGGCCTACGGGCCGGCTCCTACGAGCAGTACTTC

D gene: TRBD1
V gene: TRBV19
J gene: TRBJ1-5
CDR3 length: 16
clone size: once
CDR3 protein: CASSPGTEYSNQPQHF
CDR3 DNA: TGTGCCAGTAGTCCTGGGACAGAATATAGCAATCAGCCCCAGCATTTT

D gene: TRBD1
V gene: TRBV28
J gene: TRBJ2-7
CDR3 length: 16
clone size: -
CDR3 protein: CASSKPGQGGVYEQYF
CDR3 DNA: TGTGCCAGCAGTAAACCGGGACAGGGTGGGGTCTACGAGCAGTACTTC

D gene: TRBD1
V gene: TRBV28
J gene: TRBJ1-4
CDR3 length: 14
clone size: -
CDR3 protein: CASSSGQGYEKLFF
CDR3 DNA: TGTGCCAGCAGTTCCGGACAGGGGTATGAAAAACTGTTTTTT

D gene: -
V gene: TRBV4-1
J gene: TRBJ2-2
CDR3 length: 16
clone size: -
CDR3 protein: CASSQELLANTGELFF
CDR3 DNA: TGCGCCAGCAGCCAAGAACTCCTCGCGAACACCGGGGAGCTGTTTTTT

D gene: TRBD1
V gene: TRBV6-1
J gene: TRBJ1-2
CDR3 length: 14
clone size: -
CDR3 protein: CASGTGDLYSGYTF
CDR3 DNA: TGTGCCTCTGGGACAGGCGACTTATACTCTGGCTACACCTTC

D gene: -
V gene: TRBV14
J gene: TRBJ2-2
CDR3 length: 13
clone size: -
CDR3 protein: CASRSYELGELFF
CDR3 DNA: TGTGCCAGCAGGTCATACGAGTTGGGGGAGCTGTTTTTT

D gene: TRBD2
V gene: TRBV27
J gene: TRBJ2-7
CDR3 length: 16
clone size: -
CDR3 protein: CASSFTVAGATYEQYF
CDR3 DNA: TGTGCCAGCAGTTTCACCGTAGCGGGGGCTACCTACGAGCAGTACTTC

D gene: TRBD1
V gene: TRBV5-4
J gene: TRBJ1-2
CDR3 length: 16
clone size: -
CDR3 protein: CASSFHYRDSTYGYTF
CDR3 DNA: TGTGCCAGCAGCTTTCATTATCGGGACAGTACGTATGGCTACACCTTC

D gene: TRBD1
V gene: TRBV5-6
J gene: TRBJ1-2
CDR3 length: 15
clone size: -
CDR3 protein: CASSLGLDRADGYTF
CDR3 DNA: TGTGCCAGCAGCTTGGGGCTCGACAGGGCGGATGGCTACACCTTC

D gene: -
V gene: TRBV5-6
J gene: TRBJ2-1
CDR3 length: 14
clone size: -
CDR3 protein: CASSLRDGTFKQFF
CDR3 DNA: TGTGCCAGCAGCTTGCGCGATGGGACTTTTAAGCAGTTCTTC

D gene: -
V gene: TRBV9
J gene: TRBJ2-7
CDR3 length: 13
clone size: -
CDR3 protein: CASSVGGHYEQYF
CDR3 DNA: TGTGCCAGCAGCGTTGGGGGCCACTACGAGCAGTACTTC

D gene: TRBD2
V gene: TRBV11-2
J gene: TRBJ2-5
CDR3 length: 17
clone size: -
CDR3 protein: CASSFRRRLAGEETQYF
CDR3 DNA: TGTGCCAGCAGCTTCAGACGGAGACTAGCGGGAGAAGAGACCCAGTACTTC

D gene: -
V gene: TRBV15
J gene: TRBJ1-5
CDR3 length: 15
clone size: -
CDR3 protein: CATSRDRGYNQPQHF
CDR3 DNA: TGTGCCACCAGCAGAGATCGAGGGTACAATCAGCCCCAGCATTTT

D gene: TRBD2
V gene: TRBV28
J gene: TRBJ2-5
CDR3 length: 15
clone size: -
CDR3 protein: CASSTSGTAQETQYF
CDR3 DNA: TGTGCCAGCAGCACCAGCGGGACGGCCCAAGAGACCCAGTACTTC